The rows below give T cell receptor beta chains drawn from one sample of a study of technical replicates of blood from a handful of donors. Profiling relied on immunoSEQ multiplex PCR, and the TCRdb table lists in-frame clones only, not all of them. Of about 12,000 clones listed, 93% are singletons. Input material: PBMCs. Every receptor here comes from a human donor in good health. CDR3s include the opening cysteine and the closing phenylalanine or tryptophan. The D gene is left open where the match is weak. Where a row states a size, it is once, few, many or the class of an expanded clone; other rows omit it.

J gene: TRBJ2-7
clone size: .
D gene: TRBD2
V gene: TRBV4-2
CDR3 DNA: TGTGCCAGCAGCCTCACAGCGGGAGGGGCTTACGAGCAGTACTTC
CDR3 protein: CASSLTAGGAYEQYF

J gene: TRBJ2-7
clone size: .
D gene: TRBD2
V gene: TRBV19
CDR3 DNA: TGTGCCAGTAGTCTTCCGGGGGGCTCCTACGAGCAGTACTTC
CDR3 protein: CASSLPGGSYEQYF

J gene: TRBJ2-1
clone size: .
D gene: .
V gene: TRBV11-3
CDR3 DNA: TGTGCCAGCAGCCTTAGCGTGTCCTACAATGAGCAGTTCTTC
CDR3 protein: CASSLSVSYNEQFF

J gene: TRBJ2-6
clone size: .
D gene: .
V gene: TRBV18
CDR3 DNA: TGTGCCAGCTCACCATCTCCGCAGGGATCTGGGGCCAACGTCCTGACTTTC
CDR3 protein: CASSPSPQGSGANVLTF

J gene: TRBJ2-2
clone size: .
D gene: TRBD2
V gene: TRBV7-9
CDR3 DNA: TGTGCCAGCAGCTTAGTTCAGCGGGAGAACACCGGGGAGCTGTTTTTT
CDR3 protein: CASSLVQRENTGELFF

J gene: TRBJ1-1
clone size: .
D gene: TRBD1
V gene: TRBV19
CDR3 DNA: TGTGCCAGTAGTCTGGATTGGACAGGGCGTTCGGCTTTCTTT
CDR3 protein: CASSLDWTGRSAFF

J gene: TRBJ2-5
clone size: .
D gene: .
V gene: TRBV27
CDR3 DNA: TGTGCCAGCAGTCCGGACCTCAGGGTAGAGACCCAGTACTTC
CDR3 protein: CASSPDLRVETQYF

J gene: TRBJ1-4
clone size: few
D gene: TRBD1
V gene: TRBV27
CDR3 DNA: TGTGCCAGCAGTCTACAGGGGGATGAAAAACTGTTTTTT
CDR3 protein: CASSLQGDEKLFF

J gene: TRBJ2-7
clone size: .
D gene: .
V gene: TRBV6-5
CDR3 DNA: TGTGCCAGCACGCTAAGCCCTGGCGGATCCTACGAGCAGTACTTC
CDR3 protein: CASTLSPGGSYEQYF

J gene: TRBJ2-7
clone size: .
D gene: TRBD1
V gene: TRBV30
CDR3 DNA: TGTGCCTGGAGTCTAGGACAGGCTGACTCCTACGAGCAGTACTTC
CDR3 protein: CAWSLGQADSYEQYF

J gene: TRBJ2-1
clone size: .
D gene: .
V gene: TRBV19
CDR3 DNA: TGTGCCAGTAGGGAAGGGGGGGACTACAATGAGCAGTTCTTC
CDR3 protein: CASREGGDYNEQFF

J gene: TRBJ2-1
clone size: .
D gene: TRBD2
V gene: TRBV7-2
CDR3 DNA: TGTGCCAGCAGCTTAGGGGGGTTAGCGGGGTACAATGAGCAGTTCTTC
CDR3 protein: CASSLGGLAGYNEQFF

J gene: TRBJ1-5
clone size: .
D gene: .
V gene: TRBV7-2
CDR3 DNA: TGTGCCAGCAGCACAAACAGGGAGCGACAGCATTTT
CDR3 protein: CASSTNRERQHF

J gene: TRBJ1-2
clone size: .
D gene: .
V gene: TRBV5-1
CDR3 DNA: TGCGCCAGCAGCTTGGGGAGCGAGGGTGGCTACACCTTC
CDR3 protein: CASSLGSEGGYTF

J gene: TRBJ2-7
clone size: few
D gene: TRBD2
V gene: TRBV28
CDR3 DNA: TGTGCCAGCAGTTCCCCCTTACTAGCGGGTCCAACCTACGAGCAGTACTTC
CDR3 protein: CASSSPLLAGPTYEQYF

J gene: TRBJ2-2
clone size: .
D gene: TRBD1
V gene: TRBV18
CDR3 DNA: TGTGCCAGCTCATCCGACAGGGACGGCACCGGGGAGCTGTTTTTT
CDR3 protein: CASSSDRDGTGELFF

J gene: TRBJ1-3
clone size: .
D gene: TRBD1
V gene: TRBV30
CDR3 DNA: TGTGCCTGGAGGGGAGGACAGGGAGGAAACACCATATATTTT
CDR3 protein: CAWRGGQGGNTIYF

J gene: TRBJ2-3
clone size: .
D gene: .
V gene: TRBV11-3
CDR3 DNA: TGTGCCAGCAGCTGGAATACGGGAGGCACAGATACGCAGTATTTT
CDR3 protein: CASSWNTGGTDTQYF

J gene: TRBJ1-5
clone size: .
D gene: .
V gene: TRBV19
CDR3 DNA: TGTGCCAGTAGTCATAGCAATCAGCCCCAGCATTTT
CDR3 protein: CASSHSNQPQHF

J gene: TRBJ2-2
clone size: .
D gene: TRBD1
V gene: TRBV27
CDR3 DNA: TGTGCCAGCAGTCCTTGGACAGGGGGCCGGACCGGGGAGCTGTTTTTT
CDR3 protein: CASSPWTGGRTGELFF

J gene: TRBJ1-4
clone size: .
D gene: .
V gene: TRBV19
CDR3 DNA: TGTGCCAGTAGAAAGGGGATCGGGGGTGAAAAACTGTTTTTT
CDR3 protein: CASRKGIGGEKLFF

J gene: TRBJ1-2
clone size: .
D gene: .
V gene: TRBV5-1
CDR3 DNA: TGCGCCAGCAGCTTGCCCCCGACTAACCCGCGCCTTGGCTACACCTTC
CDR3 protein: CASSLPPTNPRLGYTF

J gene: TRBJ2-5
clone size: .
D gene: .
V gene: TRBV28
CDR3 DNA: TGTGCCAGCAGTTTGACTCAAGAGACCCAGTACTTC
CDR3 protein: CASSLTQETQYF

J gene: TRBJ2-3
clone size: once
D gene: TRBD2
V gene: TRBV7-9
CDR3 DNA: TGTGCCAGCAGCTCCCGAGGAGCGGGAAGCACAGATACGCAGTATTTT
CDR3 protein: CASSSRGAGSTDTQYF

J gene: TRBJ2-7
clone size: .
D gene: .
V gene: TRBV6-5
CDR3 DNA: TGTGCCAGCAGTTACTCTGGAGGCTCCTACGAGCAGTACTTC
CDR3 protein: CASSYSGGSYEQYF

J gene: TRBJ2-5
clone size: .
D gene: .
V gene: TRBV29-1
CDR3 DNA: TGCAGCGTCGGGGAGCAGTCGGCCCAGTACTTC
CDR3 protein: CSVGEQSAQYF

J gene: TRBJ2-5
clone size: .
D gene: TRBD2
V gene: TRBV29-1
CDR3 DNA: TGCAGCGTTGAAGATCTGGGTGGGGCGGGAGGCCCAAGGGAGACCCAGTACTTC
CDR3 protein: CSVEDLGGAGGPRETQYF

J gene: TRBJ2-1
clone size: .
D gene: .
V gene: TRBV30
CDR3 DNA: TGTGCCTGGGGTCGGTCTGCCAATGAGCAGTTCTTC
CDR3 protein: CAWGRSANEQFF

J gene: TRBJ2-3
clone size: .
D gene: .
V gene: TRBV7-2
CDR3 DNA: TGTGCCAGCAGCTTAGTAGCTAGCGGCACAGATACGCAGTATTTT
CDR3 protein: CASSLVASGTDTQYF

J gene: TRBJ1-5
clone size: few
D gene: TRBD1
V gene: TRBV5-6
CDR3 DNA: TGTGCCAGCAGCTTGGCGGGACAGGGACACCAGCCCCAGCATTTT
CDR3 protein: CASSLAGQGHQPQHF

J gene: TRBJ2-7
clone size: once
D gene: .
V gene: TRBV5-6
CDR3 DNA: TGTGCCAGCAGCTTGAGGACAGTATCCTACGAGCAGTACTTC
CDR3 protein: CASSLRTVSYEQYF

J gene: TRBJ2-7
clone size: .
D gene: TRBD2
V gene: TRBV27
CDR3 DNA: TGTGCCAGCAGTTTGGGACTAGCGGGAGTTGCCTACGAGCAGTACTTC
CDR3 protein: CASSLGLAGVAYEQYF

J gene: TRBJ1-4
clone size: .
D gene: .
V gene: TRBV5-1
CDR3 DNA: TGCGCCAGCAGCTCGCAGCAGGAAAATGAAAAACTGTTTTTT
CDR3 protein: CASSSQQENEKLFF

J gene: TRBJ2-1
clone size: .
D gene: TRBD2
V gene: TRBV7-7
CDR3 DNA: TGTGCCAGCAGCGCTCAGGGACTAGCCGGCTACAATGAGCAGTTCTTC
CDR3 protein: CASSAQGLAGYNEQFF

J gene: TRBJ1-1
clone size: .
D gene: TRBD1
V gene: TRBV30
CDR3 DNA: TGTGCCTGGAGTCGAGGCAGGGGGCCCACTGAAGCTTTCTTT
CDR3 protein: CAWSRGRGPTEAFF

J gene: TRBJ2-3
clone size: .
D gene: TRBD2
V gene: TRBV7-2
CDR3 DNA: TGTGCCAGCAGCTTAGCGCTGCGGGGGTTCACAGATACGCAGTATTTT
CDR3 protein: CASSLALRGFTDTQYF

J gene: TRBJ2-7
clone size: .
D gene: TRBD1
V gene: TRBV5-6
CDR3 DNA: TGTGCCAGCAGCTTGGCCCGGGACAGGGGGCACTACGAGCAGTACTTC
CDR3 protein: CASSLARDRGHYEQYF

J gene: TRBJ2-7
clone size: .
D gene: TRBD2
V gene: TRBV10-1
CDR3 DNA: TGCGCCAGCAGTGGCGGACAGGGACTAGCGGGAACCTACGAGCAGTACTTC
CDR3 protein: CASSGGQGLAGTYEQYF

J gene: TRBJ2-7
clone size: .
D gene: .
V gene: TRBV30
CDR3 DNA: TGTGCCTGGAGTGTATTGGCTGGCAAACGCTCCTACGAGCAGTACTTC
CDR3 protein: CAWSVLAGKRSYEQYF

J gene: TRBJ1-5
clone size: .
D gene: TRBD1
V gene: TRBV28
CDR3 DNA: TGTGCCAGCAGTTTGCCGACAGGGAGCAATCAGCCCCAGCATTTT
CDR3 protein: CASSLPTGSNQPQHF

J gene: TRBJ2-6
clone size: .
D gene: .
V gene: TRBV6-1
CDR3 DNA: TGTGCCAGCTCCAGCGGTGGCGGGGCCAACGTCCTGACTTTC
CDR3 protein: CASSSGGGANVLTF

J gene: TRBJ2-7
clone size: .
D gene: .
V gene: TRBV5-1
CDR3 DNA: TGCGCCAGCAGCTTCAACGGAGAAGCCTACGAGCAGTACTTC
CDR3 protein: CASSFNGEAYEQYF

J gene: TRBJ2-7
clone size: .
D gene: TRBD2
V gene: TRBV7-2
CDR3 DNA: TGTGCCAGCAGGAGAATGACTAGCGGGGCCTACGAGCAGTACTTC
CDR3 protein: CASRRMTSGAYEQYF

J gene: TRBJ1-5
clone size: .
D gene: .
V gene: TRBV19
CDR3 DNA: TGTGCCAGTAGTATCACGCTTGAGGGAATTCAGCCCCAGCATTTT
CDR3 protein: CASSITLEGIQPQHF